Given below is one T cell receptor (beta chain) in context. Its antigen remains unknown. This sample is part of a study of identical twins. Study-wide findings and caveats: Conclusions rested on cross-sectional statistics rather than following the same donors. Models came in too low on out-of-frame TCR alpha sharing in monozygotic twins. Diverse VJ usage suggested most zero-insertion clonotypes were not invariant T cells.

TCRdb analysed the 5' RACE reads with MiXCR anew, one entry per CDR3 protein. The repertoire holds 1,800,000 or so distinct CDR3 sequences, under 35% seen once, with about 0.25% in the top ten. The CDR3 runs to 15 residues. CDR1 and CDR2 from the germline V gene are SGHRS and YFSETQ. V gave up 2 bases and J gave up 4 bases; unmatched junction bases: 4. The sequenced material came from cord blood. The sequence was collected from a newborn girl in good health. This chain uses TRBV5-1 with TRBJ2-5; 11 bases agree with TRBD2. The CDR3 nucleotides read TGCGCCAGCAGCTTACTAGCGGGAGCATCAGAGACCCAGTACTTC. Translation: CASSLLAGASETQYF.